A selection of T cell receptor beta chains follows, all from one sample in a study of breast tumors, draining lymph nodes, adjacent tissues. TCRdb recomputed calls from the multiplex PCR reads with MiXCR, one row per CDR3 protein. The sample holds under 25,000 distinct CDR3 sequences, over 40% seen once. The sequencing sample was made of breast tumor tissue. These receptors originate from a female donor with breast cancer. Some clones in this sample may be carry-over from other donors' samples. Both conserved end residues are trimmed from each CDR3. Fields, in order: clone size, J gene, V gene, CDR3 protein. Some rows mark clone size as missing; the rest say once, few, many or name a class of expanded clone.

clone_size: -; j_call: TRBJ2-3; v_call: TRBV25-1; cdr3_aa: ASLRLGTDTQY
clone_size: -; j_call: TRBJ1-4; v_call: TRBV2; cdr3_aa: ASSEKSGGREKLF
clone_size: few; j_call: TRBJ2-7; v_call: TRBV12-3/TRBV12-4; cdr3_aa: ASSFVSRGEQY
clone_size: -; j_call: TRBJ2-1; v_call: TRBV4-3; cdr3_aa: ASSSGTSGGYNEQF
clone_size: many; j_call: TRBJ2-1; v_call: TRBV30; cdr3_aa: AWSSRGLAGGEQF
clone_size: many; j_call: TRBJ2-1; v_call: TRBV28; cdr3_aa: ASRNTGTGYGNEQF
clone_size: -; j_call: TRBJ2-2; v_call: TRBV13; cdr3_aa: ASSLRLGELF
clone_size: many; j_call: TRBJ1-5; v_call: TRBV15; cdr3_aa: ATSREGRGDQPQH
clone_size: medium-sized; j_call: TRBJ2-3; v_call: TRBV2; cdr3_aa: ASRTRRQADTQY
clone_size: many; j_call: TRBJ2-2; v_call: TRBV7-6; cdr3_aa: ASSLSRQGPGELF
clone_size: -; j_call: TRBJ2-7; v_call: TRBV19; cdr3_aa: ASKRTSASEQY
clone_size: few; j_call: TRBJ2-7; v_call: TRBV2; cdr3_aa: ASSEEASGRSEQY
clone_size: once; j_call: TRBJ2-1; v_call: TRBV7-2; cdr3_aa: ASSLGVYEQF
clone_size: many; j_call: TRBJ2-5; v_call: TRBV9; cdr3_aa: ASSVGGGRSETQY
clone_size: many; j_call: TRBJ2-2; v_call: TRBV14; cdr3_aa: ASSKITLANTGELF
clone_size: once; j_call: TRBJ2-2; v_call: TRBV7-9; cdr3_aa: ASSLGSDVGELF
clone_size: many; j_call: TRBJ2-5; v_call: TRBV9; cdr3_aa: ASSVTGDGETQS
clone_size: many; j_call: TRBJ2-5; v_call: TRBV27; cdr3_aa: ASSTSFGLAEKETQY
clone_size: -; j_call: TRBJ2-3; v_call: TRBV20-1; cdr3_aa: SVGSPTDTQY
clone_size: -; j_call: TRBJ1-1; v_call: TRBV30; cdr3_aa: AWSKGPDRAF
clone_size: many; j_call: TRBJ2-7; v_call: TRBV6-1; cdr3_aa: ASRPGGSSYEQY
clone_size: -; j_call: TRBJ2-1; v_call: TRBV5-4; cdr3_aa: ASSWDRGDMNGQF
clone_size: many; j_call: TRBJ2-7; v_call: TRBV2; cdr3_aa: ASSIQGRTHEQY
clone_size: once; j_call: TRBJ1-6; v_call: TRBV28; cdr3_aa: ASSLAARGRSPLH
clone_size: many; j_call: TRBJ1-5; v_call: TRBV9; cdr3_aa: ASSVDSYNSNQPQH
clone_size: once; j_call: TRBJ1-3; v_call: TRBV15; cdr3_aa: ATRSSAEAFFGNPIY
clone_size: -; j_call: TRBJ2-1; v_call: TRBV4-1; cdr3_aa: ASSQGTGGINEQF
clone_size: many; j_call: TRBJ2-4; v_call: TRBV5-5; cdr3_aa: ASSWSGRIGRGNIQY
clone_size: many; j_call: TRBJ2-5; v_call: TRBV5-1; cdr3_aa: ASSLVGSGTYQETQY
clone_size: -; j_call: TRBJ1-6; v_call: TRBV12-3/TRBV12-4; cdr3_aa: ASSPWLGYNSPLH
clone_size: many; j_call: TRBJ2-2; v_call: TRBV7-3; cdr3_aa: ASSPDRAGELF
clone_size: many; j_call: TRBJ2-7; v_call: TRBV12-3/TRBV12-4; cdr3_aa: ASRIGTGSKEY
clone_size: -; j_call: TRBJ2-7; v_call: TRBV7-2; cdr3_aa: ASSQDTGSSYEQY
clone_size: -; j_call: TRBJ1-5; v_call: TRBV20-1; cdr3_aa: SARTSGGNQPQH
clone_size: many; j_call: TRBJ2-7; v_call: TRBV4-3; cdr3_aa: ASSQVGDSYEQY
clone_size: many; j_call: TRBJ1-2; v_call: TRBV27; cdr3_aa: ASSSLLAGGSPLEGYT
clone_size: many; j_call: TRBJ2-3; v_call: TRBV7-9; cdr3_aa: ASSFGSTDTQY
clone_size: -; j_call: TRBJ2-1; v_call: TRBV28; cdr3_aa: ASKEGYNEQF
clone_size: -; j_call: TRBJ2-7; v_call: TRBV5-1; cdr3_aa: ASSLGQGPYEQY
clone_size: once; j_call: TRBJ1-3; v_call: TRBV11-2; cdr3_aa: ASSLLGQISGNTIY
clone_size: medium-sized; j_call: TRBJ1-5; v_call: TRBV4-1; cdr3_aa: ASSSMGTQPQH
clone_size: -; j_call: TRBJ2-7; v_call: TRBV10-3; cdr3_aa: AGRTWGREEQY